The 30 T cell receptor beta chains below come from one sample, sequenced in a study of T cells in Graves' hyperthyroidism and ophthalmopathy. Regions amplified from RNA transcripts were the TCR beta CDR3 regions. TCR CDR3 regions were first amplified by RT-PCR with HTBI primers. From the multiplex PCR reads, TCRdb called clonotypes with MiXCR, one entry per CDR3 protein. The sample has just over 550,000 distinct CDR3 sequences, more than 45% seen once; the top ten hold 6.5% to 9%. The sample consisted of peripheral blood or thyroid tissue (not recorded which). These receptors were taken from a young woman with Graves' hyperthyroidism.

Details on this clonotype: At one of its ends the junction is not consistent with the germline gene, which may arise from a read error. This rearrangement joins TRBV10-3 to TRBJ2-7; no clear D. Germline CDR1 and CDR2: ENHRY and SYGVKD. The CDR3 length is 15 residues. This chain's CDR3 is CATSESDGSPYEQYF. The CDR3, as DNA: TGTGCCACCAGTGAGTCGGACGGATCCCCCTACGAGCAGTACTTC.

V and J are TRBV12-3 or TRBV12-4 and TRBJ1-2, with a weak D call TRBD1 (6 bases). The ends were cut back, 6 bases at V and 3 bases at J, with 17 bases in the middle. The CDR3 loop spans 15 amino acids. CDR3 sequence: CASSVEVAGDYGYTF. The CDR3 DNA reads as TGTGCCAGCAGCGTAGAGGTGGCAGGGGACTATGGCTACACCTTC.

This chain joins TRBV29-1 and TRBJ1-5, with a weak D call TRBD1 (5 bases). The CDR3 totals 14 residues. CDR1 and CDR2 (germline): SQVTM, ANQGSEA. V was pared by 8 bases and J by 2 bases, with 16 bases between. CDR3 nucleotide sequence: TGCAGCTTAGTGGGCAGGGCCGGCAATCAGCCCCAGCATTTT. This codes for CSLVGRAGNQPQHF.

The table lists this clonotype with many counts. The chain joins TRBV2 to TRBJ2-5, with TRBD2 matching 11 bases. The V gene's germline CDR1 is SNHLY and CDR2 FYNNEI. J was trimmed by 5 bases and V by 7 bases; bases with no gene match: 9. The CDR3 length is 15 residues. The CDR3 bases are TGTGCCAGCAACATACTAGCGGGAGATGGGGAGACCCAGTACTTC. This codes for CASNILAGDGETQYF.

The gene calls are TRBV10-3 and TRBJ2-5; D possibly corresponds to TRBD2 (6 bases). This CDR3 region has 13 residues. The germline V gene has CDR1 ENHRY and CDR2 SYGVKD. The CDR3 nucleotides read TGTGCAATCCTTTCGGGGGTTGGCGAGACCCAGTACTTC. It specifies CAILSGVGETQYF.

This clonotype was counted between two and nine times. The chain has TRBV6-1 and TRBJ1-3, with TRBD1 as a possible D gene (5 bases). The CDR3 runs 16 residues. The germline V gene has CDR1 MNHNS and CDR2 SASEGT. V was shortened by 3 bases and J by 0 bases, with 12 bases between the two germline ends. CDR3 sequence (DNA): TGTGCCAGCAGTGATTCAGGGCGGATCTCTGGAAACACCATATATTTT. Its translation: CASSDSGRISGNTIYF.

The chain recombines TRBV7-2 with TRBJ1-1, with D uncertain. The CDR3 extends over 14 amino acids. V lost 9 bases and J lost 0, with 14 bases in between. The germline V gene encodes CDR1 SGHTA and CDR2 FQGNSA. The CDR3 DNA reads as TGTGCCAGTACCACCGGGCCAATGAACACTGAAGCTTTCTTT. Protein product: CASTTGPMNTEAFF.

CDR3 region: CASSLAELFF. The CDR3 DNA reads as TGTGCCAGCAGCTTAGCGGAGCTGTTTTTT. The rearrangement joins TRBV7-8 to TRBJ2-2, with unresolved D. The CDR3 loop spans 10 amino acids. Germline CDR1 reads SGHVS; CDR2 reads FQNEAQ. The V end was cut by 0 bases, the J end by 10 bases, with 0 bases between.

CDR3 amino acids: CASSPRGSGTEAFF. The DNA of the CDR3 is TGTGCCAGTAGTCCTAGGGGTTCTGGCACTGAAGCTTTCTTT. The chain is built from TRBV19 and TRBJ1-1; D is possibly TRBD1 (5 bases). Per germline, CDR1 LNHDA and CDR2 SQIVND (reference sequence). This CDR3 has 14 residues. Trimming stripped 5 bases from V and 4 bases from J, with 14 bases between. Filled out from reference TRBV19 and TRBJ1-1, the complete variable domain reads DGGITQSPKYLFRKEGQNVTLSCEQNLNHDAMYWYRQDPGQGLRLIYYSQIVNDFQKGDIAEGYSVSREKKESFPLTVTSAQKNPTAFYLCASSPRGSGTEAFFGQGTRLTVV.

This chain uses TRBV10-3 with TRBJ2-7; 9 bases fit TRBD2. The CDR3 spans 12 residues. The junction had 6 bases not matched to a gene; V was cut back by 10 bases and J by 5 bases. Germline assignment: CDR1 ENHRY and CDR2 SYGVKD. The CDR3 nucleotides are TGTGCCACACGAGGACTAGCGAACGAGCAGTACTTC. Its protein product is CATRGLANEQYF.

Ten or more counts support this clonotype. Sequence at one end of the junction differs from germline and may be a read error. The V gene is TRBV7-8, the J gene TRBJ2-5; the D is unclear. The CDR3 totals 13 residues. CDR1 is SGHVS, CDR2 FQNEAQ, per germline. The CDR3 here is CASTLAWQETQYF. CDR3 bases: TGTGCCAGCACCTTAGCCTGGCAAGAGACCCAGTACTTC.

The J gene is TRBJ1-2, the V gene TRBV15, with D unresolved. V dropped 5 bases and J dropped 8 bases, with 18 bases sitting between them. This CDR3 region has 14 residues. CDR1 LNHNV and CDR2 YYDKDF come from the germline V gene (reference sequence). CDR3 nucleotide sequence: TGTGCCACCAGCGTAGATCTCGACCTCGGCGGCTACACCTTC. This gives the protein CATSVDLDLGGYTF. Full variable domain (outside the CDR3, taken from reference TRBV15 and TRBJ1-2): DAMVIQNPRYQVTQFGKPVTLSCSQTLNHNVMYWYQQKSSQAPKLLFHYYDKDFNNEADTPDNFQSRRPNTSFCFLDIRSPGLGDTAMYLCATSVDLDLGGYTFGSGTRLTVV.

This sequence joins TRBV7-2 and TRBJ2-5; 7 bases are shared with TRBD1. J gave up 2 bases and V 5 bases, and 11 bases lay outside the gene matches. Germline CDR1 reads SGHTA; CDR2 reads FQGNSA. The CDR3 sequence is 16 residues long. Here the CDR3 DNA reads TGTGCCAGCAGCCAGGACCCAGGGGGAAGGCAAGAGACCCAGTACTTC. Translating it yields CASSQDPGGRQETQYF.

This clonotype was picked up a small number of times. The genes are TRBV19 and TRBJ1-2; tentative D call: TRBD1 (5 bases). Germline CDR1 reads LNHDA; CDR2 reads SQIVND (reference sequence). This CDR3 has 14 amino acids. V shed 9 bases and J shed 1 base, with 15 bases lying between them. CDR3 DNA sequence: TGTGCCAGCGCGCTCGGGGGAGGTAACTATGGCTACACCTTC. Translated: CASALGGGNYGYTF.

Only a few counts were recorded for this clonotype. This rearrangement joins TRBV20-1 to TRBJ2-7, with D perhaps TRBD2 (6 bases). This CDR3 is 13 amino acids long. The germline CDR1 and CDR2 sequences are DFQATT and SNEGSKA (reference sequence). The V gene lost 8 bases and the J gene lost 0 bases, with 14 bases spanning the gap. Here the CDR3 reads CSPGGASSYEQYF. The CDR3 DNA is TGCAGTCCAGGCGGGGCTAGCTCCTACGAGCAGTACTTC.

This clonotype was observed a single time. The rearrangement links TRBV29-1 to TRBJ1-1; no clear D gene. Germline CDR1 is SQVTM and CDR2 is ANQGSEA. The CDR3 is 11 amino acids. V was trimmed by 6 bases and J by 5 bases, leaving 10 bases between them. The CDR3 DNA reads TGCAGCGTAGAAACGGAGACTGAAGCTTTCTTT. It specifies CSVETETEAFF. The whole variable domain, filled in from reference TRBV29-1 and TRBJ1-1, reads SAVISQKPSRDICQRGTSLTIQCQVDSQVTMMFWYRQQPGQSLTLIATANQGSEATYESGFVIDKFPISRPNLTFSTLTVSNMSPEDSSIYLCSVETETEAFFGQGTRLTVV.

A note on this clonotype: A read error may explain this, as a much larger clone is one base away. The chain recombines TRBV2 with TRBJ1-5; a possible D gene is TRBD1 (6 bases). Trimming left V 6 bases short and J 7 bases short, with 16 bases between. Germline CDR1 SNHLY, CDR2 FYNNEI. CDR3 size: 14 residues. CDR3 coding DNA: TGTGCCAGCAGGGGCCTACAGGGTGACCAGCCCCAGCATTTT. It yields the protein CASRGLQGDQPQHF.

This clonotype has only a few counts. The V gene is TRBV20-1, the J gene TRBJ1-5; 8 bases are a match to TRBD1. The CDR3 runs 12 residues. Germline lookup yields CDR1 DFQATT and CDR2 SNEGSKA (reference sequence). The V segment lost 5 bases and the J segment 6 bases; nucleotides outside the gene matches: 3. The CDR3 protein is CSAGQGSQPQHF. CDR3 DNA sequence: TGCAGTGCTGGACAGGGATCTCAGCCCCAGCATTTT.

The chain recombines TRBV29-1 with TRBJ1-1; weak D call: TRBD1 (6 bases). Germline V CDR1 and CDR2: SQVTM, ANQGSEA. The ends were cut back, 3 bases at V and 6 bases at J, with 20 bases in the middle. The CDR3 length is 15 residues. CDR3 in DNA: TGCAGCGTTGATGGGTGGTTTCAGGGGACCTCTGAAGCTTTCTTT. This encodes CSVDGWFQGTSEAFF.

J is TRBJ1-6 and V is TRBV2; no clear D. Trimming took 5 bases from V and 9 from J, leaving 14 bases between them. The CDR3 is 14 residues long. Germline CDR1 SNHLY, CDR2 FYNNEI. CDR3: CASSRLAGTSPLHF. DNA of the CDR3: TGTGCCAGCAGTCGACTAGCGGGAACTTCACCCCTCCACTTT.

On this clonotype itself: An end of the junction does not agree with germline; a read error may underlie this. The chain links TRBV30 to TRBJ2-2; D might be TRBD2 (6 bases). CDR1 GTSNPN and CDR2 SVGIG come from the germline V gene (reference sequence). The CDR3 consists of 12 residues. CDR3 protein: CAWRGNAGELFF. CDR3 in DNA: TGTGCCTGGCGGGGGAACGCCGGGGAGCTGTTTTTT.

The rearrangement joins TRBV20-1 to TRBJ1-4; D gene unclear. V was pared by 0 bases and J by 4 bases, with 12 bases between. Looked up from germline, CDR1 is DFQATT and CDR2 is SNEGSKA (reference sequence). This CDR3 spans 15 amino acids. CDR3 nucleotide sequence: TGCAGTGCTAGAGATTGGCACAGCTTTAATGAAAAACTGTTTTTT. It yields the protein CSARDWHSFNEKLFF.

In the case of this clonotype: At one end, the junction sequence differs from germline, possibly due to a read error. The CDR3 coding sequence is TGTGCCAGCAGCTTAACGGGGGGCGACACTGAAGCTTCCTTT. This gives the protein CASSLTGGDTEASF. The V gene is TRBV7-9, the J gene TRBJ1-1; weak D call: TRBD1 (6 bases). Germline CDR1 SEHNR, CDR2 FQNEAQ (reference sequence). This CDR3 has 14 residues. The full variable domain, rest sourced from reference TRBV7-9 and TRBJ1-1, is DTGVSQNPRHKITKRGQNVTFRCDPISEHNRLYWYRQTLGQGPEFLTYFQNEAQLEKSRLLSDRFSAERPKGSFSTLEIQRTEQGDSAMYLCASSLTGGDTEASFGQGTRLTVV.

This clonotype came up many times. This chain joins TRBV9 and TRBJ1-3; tentatively, D is TRBD1 (5 bases). Trimming took off 4 bases at V and 7 bases at J, with 18 bases between the two ends. The CDR3 spans 15 residues. The germline V gene encodes CDR1 SGDLS and CDR2 YYNGEE. CDR3 residues: CASSPPGGRVNTIYF. The CDR3, as DNA: TGTGCCAGCAGCCCGCCGGGAGGCAGGGTGAACACCATATATTTT.

The chain uses TRBV15 and TRBJ2-3; D unresolved. Trimming stripped 0 bases from V and 6 bases from J, with 7 bases between. The CDR3 has 13 amino acids. CDR1 is LNHNV and CDR2 is YYDKDF in the germline V gene (reference sequence). CDR3 region: CATSREGIDTQYF. CDR3 DNA: TGTGCCACCAGCAGAGAAGGCATCGATACGCAGTATTTT.

The CDR3 coding sequence is TGTGCCAGCAGCCCCTACAGGGGCCCTAGCTATGGCTACACCTTC. This encodes CASSPYRGPSYGYTF. This sequence joins TRBV11-1 and TRBJ1-2; 7 bases match TRBD1. J was trimmed by 4 bases and V by 5 bases; bases with no gene match: 10. The CDR3 consists of 15 residues. The germline CDR1 and CDR2 sequences are SGHAT and FQDESV (reference sequence).

In DNA, the CDR3 is TGTGCCAGTCAGCTGGACTATGGCTACACCTTC. Protein: CASQLDYGYTF. The chain uses TRBV25-1 and TRBJ1-2; no clear D gene. Germline V lookup: CDR1 MGHDK, CDR2 SYGVNS. The CDR3 covers 11 residues. Between the trimmed V and J ends, which lost 9 bases and 3 bases, there was a span of 8 bases.

This clonotype was observed a single time. J is TRBJ2-7 and V is TRBV3-1, with 7 nucleotides matching TRBD1. V shed 5 bases and J 6 bases; nucleotides not matched to a gene: 4. Germline V gene data show CDR1 as LGHDT and CDR2 as YNNKEL (reference sequence). The CDR3 spans 12 residues. In nucleotides, the CDR3 is TGTGCCAGCAGCTTTCGACAGGGCGAGCAGTACTTC. It translates to CASSFRQGEQYF.

This clonotype was seen more than once but under ten times. The CDR3 protein is CASSLGSLYEQYF. CDR3 in DNA: TGTGCCAGCAGCTTAGGCTCCCTTTACGAGCAGTACTTC. This chain links TRBV13 with TRBJ2-7; D is undetermined. Germline loops: CDR1 PRHDT, CDR2 FYEKMQ (reference sequence). The CDR3 loop spans 13 amino acids. The germline V and J ends were trimmed by 0 bases and 4 bases, with 7 bases remaining between them.

The chain links TRBV10-3 to TRBJ1-2, with D tentatively TRBD1 (6 bases). Germline CDR1 is ENHRY and CDR2 is SYGVKD. Trimming removed 3 bases at V and 8 bases at J, with 13 bases between. This CDR3 is 13 amino acids long. CDR3 bases: TGTGCCATCAGTGAACAGGGTGCCCTGGGCTACACCTTC. This sequence encodes CAISEQGALGYTF.